This TCR beta chain is from a study of T cell repertoires in cytomegalovirus infection. Study-wide background: CMV epitopes used comprised recently identified HLA-C-restricted ones and well-studied HLA-B-restricted ones. Through public TCR beta signatures, both CMV infection and matching HLA type were indicated. Overall study results and limits: Of the TCR beta families, the public ones yielded a cumulative frequency that identified carriers of CMV plus the relevant HLA. In two of eight donors, the top clonotype was HLA-C-restricted CMV-specific.

This clonotype has a single count. What it binds is unknown. From the reads, TCRdb called clonotypes with MiXCR, one entry per CDR3 protein. The sample records some 99,000 distinct CDR3 sequences, about 30% being singletons. V lost 3 bases, J lost 1 base, and 7 bases lay in between. The CDR3 runs to 13 residues. Germline V gene sequence: CDR1 MNHEY, CDR2 SMNVEV (reference sequence). The TCR originated in a human donor in good health (CMV status not recorded). Some clones in this sample may be carry-over from other donors' samples. The sequencing here drew on CD8+ T cells from cultured PBMCs, taken from culture after CMV antigen stimulation. The rearrangement uses TRBV27 and TRBJ2-7; D is unresolved. CDR3 sequence reads: CASSLTISYEQYF. CDR3 sequence (DNA): TGTGCCAGCAGTTTGACAATTTCCTACGAGCAGTACTTC.